Below, 20 T cell receptor beta chains from the same sample are listed, as sequenced in a study of blood T cells in healthy people across ages. Alongside a J-beta primer mix, a sample-barcoded 5' primer served in a second PCR lasting 7 to 11 cycles. In TCRdb, the 5' RACE reads were re-called with MiXCR into one record per CDR3 protein. This sample has approximately 800,000 distinct CDR3 sequences, with roughly 50% found just once. The sequencing input was blood. The receptors derive from a man older than 75 in good health.

This clonotype was seen more than once but under ten times. The chain links TRBV28 to TRBJ1-2, with no clear D. The CDR3 covers 14 residues. V was pared by 5 bases and J by 8 bases, with 18 bases between. Germline V CDR1 and CDR2: MDHEN, SYDVKM. CDR3 residues: CASSLPQTRWGYTF. For the CDR3, the DNA is TGTGCCAGCAGTCTTCCCCAAACAAGGTGGGGCTACACCTTC.

The chain carries TRBV4-2 and TRBJ1-2; TRBD1 might be the D (5 bases). The V end lost 3 bases, the J end lost 1 base, and 12 bases lay between the germline ends. The CDR3 is 15 amino acids. Per germline, CDR1 LGHNA and CDR2 YNFKEQ. The CDR3: CASSHSTAINYGYTF. CDR3 DNA sequence: TGTGCCAGCAGCCATTCGACAGCCATTAACTATGGCTACACCTTC.

This chain links TRBV5-1 with TRBJ2-7; TRBD2 matches at 8 bases. The CDR3 loop spans 15 amino acids. V lost 2 bases, J lost 8 bases, and 12 bases stayed unmatched. Germline V gives CDR1 SGHRS, CDR2 YFSETQ. The CDR3 DNA reads TGCGCCAGCAGCTTACAACGGACTAGCACGTTACAGCAGTACTTC. Translation: CASSLQRTSTLQQYF.

The rearrangement joins TRBV3-1 to TRBJ2-1; 8 positions match TRBD2. The germline CDR1 and CDR2 sequences are LGHDT and YNNKEL (reference sequence). The CDR3 has 15 amino acids. The J segment lost 10 bases and the V segment lost 4 bases, leaving 12 bases of the junction unmatched. This chain's CDR3 is CASSPQGREVEEQFF. The DNA of the CDR3 is TGTGCCAGCAGCCCGCAGGGGCGGGAGGTAGAAGAGCAGTTCTTC.

This clonotype was seen a single time. V is TRBV3-1 and J is TRBJ2-3; 9 bases align to TRBD1. The germline V gene has CDR1 LGHDT and CDR2 YNNKEL (reference sequence). CDR3 length equals 16 residues. J was trimmed by 14 bases and V by 3 bases; bases with no gene match: 18. The CDR3 region has the DNA TGTGCCAGCAGCCAGGGTGGACAGGGGACCCACAGATACGCGTATTTT. Its translation: CASSQGGQGTHRYAYF.

This clonotype came up a few times. The chain employs TRBV21-1 and TRBJ2-1; the table calls TRBD1, which could not be checked here. TRBV21-1 is noted as a pseudogene. The CDR3 spans 14 residues. The CDR3 loop reads CASSKRDSDNEQFF. The DNA for the CDR3 is TGTGCCAGCAGCAAACGGGACAGCGACAATGAGCAGTTCTTC.

This CDR3 is CSAVSGLAGGFRYF. Written as DNA, the CDR3 is TGCAGTGCTGTAAGCGGACTAGCGGGAGGGTTTCGGTATTTT. The chain carries TRBV20-1 and TRBJ2-3; 15 nucleotides align to TRBD2. Per the germline V gene, CDR1 is DFQATT and CDR2 is SNEGSKA (reference sequence). Trimming cost V 5 bases and J 14 bases; bases outside gene matches: 11. The CDR3 runs to 14 residues.

The chain joins TRBV20-1 to TRBJ2-1; 10 bases align to TRBD1. The CDR3 totals 16 residues. Germline CDR1 reads DFQATT; CDR2 reads SNEGSKA (reference sequence). J gave up 6 bases and V 5 bases, and 13 bases lay outside the gene matches. DNA for the CDR3: TGCAGTGCTGTCCGTCTGGGACAGGGGTTCTTCAATGAGCAGTTCTTC. Translation: CSAVRLGQGFFNEQFF.

Comments on this clonotype: The junction shows a germline mismatch at one end, possibly a read error. The chain combines TRBV20-1 with TRBJ1-5; 8 bases agree with TRBD1. Germline V gene data show CDR1 as DFQATT and CDR2 as SNEGSKA (reference sequence). The CDR3 spans 15 residues. Written as DNA, the CDR3 is TGCAGTCCTAGAGGGGCGACAGGGGCGGATCAGCCCCAGCATTTT. Translating it yields CSPRGATGADQPQHF.

The chain couples TRBV24-1 to TRBJ2-1, with a tentative D call TRBD1 (6 bases). V was pared by 3 bases and J by 2 bases, with 10 bases between. The germline CDR1 and CDR2 sequences are KGHDR and SFDVKD. The CDR3 runs 15 residues. The CDR3 sequence is CATSDVTGTYNEQFF. The CDR3 DNA follows: TGTGCCACCAGTGATGTCACAGGGACCTACAATGAGCAGTTCTTC.

The J gene is TRBJ2-1, the V gene TRBV24-1; no clear D. This CDR3 spans 11 amino acids. From germline, CDR1 is KGHDR and CDR2 SFDVKD. V was cut by 9 bases and J by 8 bases, with 10 bases left in between. The CDR3 nucleotides are TGTGCCACCCCGGGCTCCTATGAGCAGTTCTTC. Protein product: CATPGSYEQFF.

This chain links TRBV7-2 with TRBJ2-3; 8 bases line up with TRBD2. V shed 5 bases, J shed 0 bases, and the junction held 4 bases outside the gene matches. Germline assignment: CDR1 SGHTA and CDR2 FQGNSA. The CDR3 totals 15 residues. The CDR3 nucleotides read TGTGCCAGCAGCATGGGACTAGGGAGCACAGATACGCAGTATTTT. This codes for CASSMGLGSTDTQYF.

This chain uses TRBV6-1 with TRBJ2-3; weak D call: TRBD2 (5 bases). With 3 bases removed from V and 0 bases from J, the gap between germline ends came to 10 bases. Germline CDR1 and CDR2: MNHNS and SASEGT. The CDR3 loop spans 15 amino acids. The CDR3 DNA reads as TGTGCCAGCAGTGATCTGGGAGTAAGCACAGATACGCAGTATTTT. This encodes CASSDLGVSTDTQYF.

V is TRBV7-2 and J is TRBJ2-7, with a weak D call TRBD1 (6 bases). Germline CDR1 reads SGHTA; CDR2 reads FQGNSA. Trimming took off 3 bases at V and 3 bases at J, with 12 bases between the two ends. This CDR3 is built from 14 residues. CDR3 sequence: CASSFRDTSYEQYF. In nucleotides, the CDR3 is TGTGCCAGCAGCTTCCGGGACACGAGCTACGAGCAGTACTTC.

The CDR3 DNA is TGTGCCAGCAGCTTAGAGCTGGGGATGGGCGAGCAGTACTTC. Translating gives CASSLELGMGEQYF. This chain links TRBV7-6 with TRBJ2-7; no firm D call. The V gene lost 1 base and the J gene lost 6 bases, with 13 bases spanning the gap. Per the germline V gene, CDR1 is SGHVS and CDR2 is FNYEAQ. The CDR3 spans 14 residues.

This rearrangement joins TRBV2 to TRBJ1-4; TRBD1 matches at 7 bases. The germline CDR1 and CDR2 sequences are SNHLY and FYNNEI. The CDR3 spans 13 residues. Trimming removed 8 bases from V and 4 bases from J; junction bases left unmatched: 4. The CDR3 sequence: CASRDSVNEKLFF. The DNA of the CDR3 is TGTGCCAGCCGGGACAGCGTTAATGAAAAACTGTTTTTT. Full variable domain (missing parts from reference TRBV2 and TRBJ1-4): EPEVTQTPSHQVTQMGQEVILRCVPISNHLYFYWYRQILGQKVEFLVSFYNNEISEKSEIFDDQFSVERPDGSNFTLKIRSTKLEDSAMYFCASRDSVNEKLFFGSGTQLSVL.

This clonotype showed up just a few times. The chain employs TRBV6-5 and TRBJ2-1; D is uncertain. The CDR3 totals 11 residues. Trimming left V 5 bases short and J 8 bases short, with 7 bases between. Germline CDR1 and CDR2: MNHEY and SVGAGI. The CDR3 DNA follows: TGTGCCAGCAGTAACTATGATGAGCAGTTCTTC. Protein: CASSNYDEQFF.

This sequence joins TRBV15 and TRBJ2-7; unclear D gene. In germline, CDR1 is LNHNV, CDR2 YYDKDF (reference sequence). The CDR3 sequence is 14 residues long. Trimming removed 1 base at V and 2 bases at J, with 9 bases between. The CDR3 DNA follows: TGTGCCACCAGCAGAGGGATCGTTCCCTACGAGCAGTACTTC. Its protein is CATSRGIVPYEQYF.

The chain joins TRBV20-1 to TRBJ2-3; the match to TRBD1 covers 7 bases. This CDR3 is 13 amino acids long. V lost 6 bases, J lost 14 bases, and 17 bases stayed unmatched. Germline V gene sequence: CDR1 DFQATT, CDR2 SNEGSKA (reference sequence). The CDR3 sequence: CSANEGQHRYAYF. The CDR3 nucleotides read TGCAGTGCCAATGAGGGACAGCACAGATACGCGTATTTT.

This clonotype was detected only a few times. The V and J genes are TRBV6-5 and TRBJ1-2; weak D call: TRBD1 (5 bases). The CDR3 is 14 residues long. Germline values: CDR1 MNHEY, CDR2 SVGAGI. Trimming removed 0 bases at V and 8 bases at J, with 13 bases between. The CDR3 here is CASSYSGRRGGYTF. The CDR3 DNA reads TGTGCCAGCAGTTACTCGGGCAGGAGGGGCGGCTACACCTTC.